This T cell receptor (beta chain) was observed in a study of T-cell memory formation after mild COVID-19 listed by TCRdb under 2021. Regarding the research as a whole: TCR sequence clusters from the two donors were found to be largely donor specific. Two young, previously healthy adult volunteers, one female and one male, were included in the cohort. Longitudinal TCRalpha and TCRbeta repertoire sequencing tracked T-cell clones expanding and contracting after mild COVID-19 in a couple of donors.

PBMCs were isolated by Ficoll-Paque density gradient centrifugation. General study outcomes and caveats: The study covered only a couple of mild cases, and larger cohorts including severe cases with pre-infection samples were considered necessary. Contracting CD4+ clones were located mainly in the CM and EM memory subsets, whereas CD8+ clones were found to be enriched in EMRA. Balanced CD4/CD8 phenotypes were observed for clones contracting from day 15 to 85, whereas a bias towards CD4+ was observed for a second wave of clones expanding from day 15 to 37. Some responding clones were detected in pre-infection memory, which suggested that pre-existing cross-reactive memory T cells had joined the SARS-CoV-2 response. SARS-CoV-2 specificity was not confirmed for the second-wave clones peaking on day 37.

Sequenced on an Illumina NovaSeq 6000. Using 5'RACE with constant-segment primers, TCRalpha and TCRbeta cDNA libraries were constructed, with sample barcodes and unique molecular identifiers added in the process. RNA was extracted from every sample with Trizol reagent. Library amplification was performed in two PCR steps, and a second sample barcode and Illumina TruSeq adapters were introduced in the second step. The libraries were sequenced on an Illumina NovaSeq using 2 x 150 bp paired-end reads. Regarding the original processing steps: Demultiplexing of reads and collapsing into UMI-guided consensus sequences were performed with migec v1.2.7. With mixcr v2.1.11, UMI consensuses were aligned to TRA and TRB V and J templates and assembled into clonotypes. Clonotypes were classified as expanded or contracted when called significant by both edgeR and NoisET, with noise models trained on biological replicates. For edgeR calls, a false discovery rate-adjusted p below 0.01 and a log2 fold-change threshold of 1 were applied. PCA with hierarchical clustering of max-normalized trajectories of the 1000 most abundant clonotypes was used as exploratory dynamics analysis. Each responding clone was given a CD4 or CD8 phenotype based on the CD4+ and CD8+ repertoires, which had been sequenced separately. TCRdb redid the processing of the public reads, applying fastp at Q25 and MiXCR, and retained in-frame beta chains. Each record represents a unique CDR3 protein, reported with the most common genes and DNA among its rows. TCRdb, rather than the study authors, made the V and J calls. The sample table shows 550,000 to 650,000 distinct CDR3 sequences, and roughly a sixth are seen once. Roughly 7.8% of the sample rests with the top ten.

Measured from the cysteine to the phenylalanine, the CDR3 is 15 residues long. Only the CDR3 portion is preserved as DNA: 45 bases, with reading frame beginning at the first base. The germline V gene supplies CDR1 LGHNA and CDR2 YNFKEQ. Relative to germline, V is 4 bases shorter and J is 3 bases shorter, with 16 bases between their ends. Regarding this clonotype: Its antigen is still unknown. No base quality values were provided; no much bigger clone lies one nucleotide off.

The origin of this receptor is an adult woman who had mild COVID-19 (a few samples of this study predate the infection). The sample titles of this study are shuffled in the database, so cell type and time point are left out; the donor was told from shared clones. This chain joins TRBV4-2 to TRBJ2-7, with a tentative D gene TRBD1 over 6 matching bases. The source material was PBMCs or a T cell subset sorted from them (not recorded which). The DNA sequence is as follows: TGTGCCAGCAGCCTGGGGGACAAAATTAGCTACGAGCAGTACTTC. Protein translation: CASSLGDKISYEQYF.